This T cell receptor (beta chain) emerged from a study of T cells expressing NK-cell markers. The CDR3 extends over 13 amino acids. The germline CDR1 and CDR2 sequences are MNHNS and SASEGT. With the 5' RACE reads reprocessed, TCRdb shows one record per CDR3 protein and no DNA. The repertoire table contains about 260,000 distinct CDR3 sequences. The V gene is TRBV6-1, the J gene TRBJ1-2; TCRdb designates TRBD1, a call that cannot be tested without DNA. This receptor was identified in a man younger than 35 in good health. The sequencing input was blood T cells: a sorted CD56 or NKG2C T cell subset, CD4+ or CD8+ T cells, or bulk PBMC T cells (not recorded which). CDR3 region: CASSRENNYGYTF.